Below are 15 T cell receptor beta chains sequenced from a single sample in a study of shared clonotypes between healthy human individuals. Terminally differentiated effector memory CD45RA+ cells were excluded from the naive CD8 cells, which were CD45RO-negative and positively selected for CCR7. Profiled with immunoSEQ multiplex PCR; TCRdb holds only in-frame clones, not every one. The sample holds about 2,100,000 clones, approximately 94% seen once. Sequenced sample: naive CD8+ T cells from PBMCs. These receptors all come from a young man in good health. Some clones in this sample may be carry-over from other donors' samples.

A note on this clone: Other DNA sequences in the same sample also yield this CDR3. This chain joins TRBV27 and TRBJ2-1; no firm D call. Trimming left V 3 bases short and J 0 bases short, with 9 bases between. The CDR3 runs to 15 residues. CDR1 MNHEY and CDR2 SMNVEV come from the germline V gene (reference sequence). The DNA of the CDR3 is TGTGCCAGCAGTTTCGGCAGTGGCTCCTACAATGAGCAGTTCTTC. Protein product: CASSFGSGSYNEQFF.

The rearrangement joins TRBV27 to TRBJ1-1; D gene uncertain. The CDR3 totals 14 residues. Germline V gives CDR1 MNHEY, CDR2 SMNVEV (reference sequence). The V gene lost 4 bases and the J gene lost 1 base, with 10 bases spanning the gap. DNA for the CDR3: TGTGCCAGCAGTTCGGGCCCGGGGAACACTGAAGCTTTCTTT. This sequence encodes CASSSGPGNTEAFF.

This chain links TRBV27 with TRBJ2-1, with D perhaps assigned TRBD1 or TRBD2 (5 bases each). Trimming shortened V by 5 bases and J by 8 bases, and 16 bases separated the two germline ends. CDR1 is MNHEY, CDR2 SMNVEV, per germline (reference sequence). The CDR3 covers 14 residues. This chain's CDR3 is CASSPNQGAYEQFF. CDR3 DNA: TGTGCCAGCAGTCCGAACCAGGGAGCGTATGAGCAGTTCTTC.

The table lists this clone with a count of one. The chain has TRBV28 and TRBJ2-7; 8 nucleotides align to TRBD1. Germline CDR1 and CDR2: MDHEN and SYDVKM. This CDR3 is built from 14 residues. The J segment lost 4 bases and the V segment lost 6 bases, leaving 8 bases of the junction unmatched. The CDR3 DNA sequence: TGTGCCAGCAGCTTGACAGGGGCTCGGTACGAGCAGTACTTC. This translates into CASSLTGARYEQYF.

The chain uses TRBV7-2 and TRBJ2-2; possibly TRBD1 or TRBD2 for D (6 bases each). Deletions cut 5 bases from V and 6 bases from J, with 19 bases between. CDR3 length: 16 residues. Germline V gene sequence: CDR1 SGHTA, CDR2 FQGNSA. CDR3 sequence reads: CASSARTKGVPGELFF. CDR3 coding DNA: TGTGCCAGCAGCGCCCGGACTAAGGGGGTCCCCGGGGAGCTGTTTTTT.

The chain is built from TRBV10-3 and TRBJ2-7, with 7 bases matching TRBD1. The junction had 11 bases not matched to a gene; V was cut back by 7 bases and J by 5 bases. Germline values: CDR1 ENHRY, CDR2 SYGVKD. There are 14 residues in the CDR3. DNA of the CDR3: TGTGCCATCAAGGAACAGGGGAGTCGGGACGAGCAGTACTTC. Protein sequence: CAIKEQGSRDEQYF.

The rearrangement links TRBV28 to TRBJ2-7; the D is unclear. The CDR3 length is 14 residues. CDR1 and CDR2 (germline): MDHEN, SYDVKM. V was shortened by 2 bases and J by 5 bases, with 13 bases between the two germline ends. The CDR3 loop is CASSLGPGGDEQYF. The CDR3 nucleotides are TGTGCCAGCAGTTTAGGGCCGGGTGGAGACGAGCAGTACTTC.

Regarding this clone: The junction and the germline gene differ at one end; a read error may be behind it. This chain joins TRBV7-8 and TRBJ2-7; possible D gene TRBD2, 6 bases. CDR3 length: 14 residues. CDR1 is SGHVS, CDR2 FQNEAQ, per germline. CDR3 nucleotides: TGTGCCAGCAGCTTAGTTCGCGCTGGGCAGGGAGGTTTCTTC. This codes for CASSLVRAGQGGFF.

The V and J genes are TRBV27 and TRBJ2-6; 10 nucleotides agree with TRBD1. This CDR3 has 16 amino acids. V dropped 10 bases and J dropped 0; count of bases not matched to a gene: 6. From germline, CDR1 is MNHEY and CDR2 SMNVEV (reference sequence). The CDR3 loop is CATPGQGYSGANVLTF. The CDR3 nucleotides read TGTGCCACCCCGGGACAGGGGTACTCTGGGGCCAACGTCCTGACTTTC.

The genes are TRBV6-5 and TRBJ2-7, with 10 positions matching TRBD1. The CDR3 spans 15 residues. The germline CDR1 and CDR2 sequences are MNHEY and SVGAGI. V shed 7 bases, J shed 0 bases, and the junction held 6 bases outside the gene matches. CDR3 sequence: CASTPGQGLSYEQYF. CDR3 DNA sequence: TGTGCCAGCACTCCGGGACAGGGGCTCTCCTACGAGCAGTACTTC.

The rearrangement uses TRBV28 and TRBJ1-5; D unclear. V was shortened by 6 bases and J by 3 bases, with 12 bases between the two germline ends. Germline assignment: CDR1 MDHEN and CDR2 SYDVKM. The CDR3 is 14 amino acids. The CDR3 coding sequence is TGTGCCAGCAGCCCCGGGCAAATCAATCAGCCCCAGCATTTT. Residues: CASSPGQINQPQHF.

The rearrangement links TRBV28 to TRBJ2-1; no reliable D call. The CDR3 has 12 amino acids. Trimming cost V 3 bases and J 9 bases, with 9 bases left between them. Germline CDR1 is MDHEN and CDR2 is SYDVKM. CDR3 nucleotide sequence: TGTGCCAGCAGTTTTCTTGGATCTGAGCAGTTCTTC. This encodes CASSFLGSEQFF.

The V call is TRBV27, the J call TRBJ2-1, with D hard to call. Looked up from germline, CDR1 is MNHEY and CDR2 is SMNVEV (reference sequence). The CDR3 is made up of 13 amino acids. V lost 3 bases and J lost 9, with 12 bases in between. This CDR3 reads CASSFSSSSEQFF. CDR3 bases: TGTGCCAGCAGTTTTAGCAGCTCTAGTGAGCAGTTCTTC.

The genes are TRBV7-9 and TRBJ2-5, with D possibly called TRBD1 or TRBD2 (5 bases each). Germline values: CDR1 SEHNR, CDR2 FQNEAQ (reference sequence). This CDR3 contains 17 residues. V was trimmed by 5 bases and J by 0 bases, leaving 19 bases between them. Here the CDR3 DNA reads TGTGCCAGCAGCACCGTCGAGGGACGGACGTACCAAGAGACCCAGTACTTC. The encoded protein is CASSTVEGRTYQETQYF.

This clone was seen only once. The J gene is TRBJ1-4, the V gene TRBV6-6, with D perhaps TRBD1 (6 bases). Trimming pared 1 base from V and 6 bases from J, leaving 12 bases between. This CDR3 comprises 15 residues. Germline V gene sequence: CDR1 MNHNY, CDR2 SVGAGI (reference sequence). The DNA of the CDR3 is TGTGCCAGCAGTTACTTCCGACAGGCGGATGAAAAACTGTTTTTT. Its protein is CASSYFRQADEKLFF.